This TCR beta chain was identified in a study of blood T cell repertoires in COVID-19. Across the whole study: Sites in the United States, Italy and Spain provided acute and convalescent COVID-19 samples. Sources were T cells, B-cell-depleted T cells, or PBMCs; the material itself was cDNA or gDNA.

The CDR3 loop spans 19 amino acids. V gave up 0 bases and J gave up 7 bases; unmatched junction bases: 15. Germline V gene data show CDR1 as LGHNA and CDR2 as YSLEER. Original methodology: Estimation of nucleated cell counts was performed using reference gene primer amplification. Generated by immunoSEQ multiplex PCR, the TCRdb table keeps only in-frame clones and is missing some. The V and J calls and the clone size are those of that table, but D and trimming were determined from the DNA. The sample contains 140,000 to 150,000 clones, roughly 91% of which appear only once. The material sequenced was peripheral blood. The TCR comes from a man between 60 and 75 years old with active or convalescent COVID-19. The chain uses TRBV4-3 and TRBJ1-2; 12 bases fit TRBD1. CDR3 in DNA: TGCGCCAGCAGCCAAGACCCTTACTCCGGGACAGGGGGCTTAGGTGGCTACACCTTC. This sequence encodes CASSQDPYSGTGGLGGYTF.